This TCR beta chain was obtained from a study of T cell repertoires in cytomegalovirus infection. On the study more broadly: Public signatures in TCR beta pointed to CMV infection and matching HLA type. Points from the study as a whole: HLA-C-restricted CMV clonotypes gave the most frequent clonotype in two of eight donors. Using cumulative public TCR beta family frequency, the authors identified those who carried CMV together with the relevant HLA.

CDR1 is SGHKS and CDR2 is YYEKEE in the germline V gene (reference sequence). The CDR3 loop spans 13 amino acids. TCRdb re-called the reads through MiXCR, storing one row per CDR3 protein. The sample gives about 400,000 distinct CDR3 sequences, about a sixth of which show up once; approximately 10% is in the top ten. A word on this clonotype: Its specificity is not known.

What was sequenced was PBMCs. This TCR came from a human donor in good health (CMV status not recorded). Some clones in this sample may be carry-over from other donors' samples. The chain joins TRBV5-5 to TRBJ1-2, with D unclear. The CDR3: CAKNPPFVTPNTF. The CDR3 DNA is TGTGCGAAAAACCCCCCTTTTGTCACTCCGAACACCTTC.